The clone carrying this TCR beta chain was observed many times. Its antigen is currently unknown. Uncontrolled infection, other autoimmune disease, pregnancy or lactation led to exclusion. The sample belongs to a study of T cells in Graves' hyperthyroidism and ophthalmopathy. Overall study findings and caveats: Within blood appeared most thyroid clonotypes that had expanded above 0.001.

Amplified TCR beta CDR3 regions derived from RNA transcripts. The study used the HTBI primer set for a first-round RT-PCR of the TCR CDR3. TCRdb re-called the multiplex PCR reads through MiXCR, storing one row per CDR3 protein. The data contain around 420,000 distinct CDR3 sequences, about 15% of them singletons. This CDR3 is 13 amino acids long. V lost 5 bases and J 10 bases, leaving 15 bases between the germline ends. Germline CDR1 DFQATT, CDR2 SNEGSKA (reference sequence). Sequenced: blood. V usage is TRBV20-1 and J usage is TRBJ1-6; the D gene is possibly TRBD1 (5 bases). This clonotype originated in a woman aged 18-29 years with Graves' hyperthyroidism. The CDR3 DNA reads as TGCAGTGCTGCGCAGGGAGTAGGGTCACCCCTCCACTTT. Its translation is CSAAQGVGSPLHF.